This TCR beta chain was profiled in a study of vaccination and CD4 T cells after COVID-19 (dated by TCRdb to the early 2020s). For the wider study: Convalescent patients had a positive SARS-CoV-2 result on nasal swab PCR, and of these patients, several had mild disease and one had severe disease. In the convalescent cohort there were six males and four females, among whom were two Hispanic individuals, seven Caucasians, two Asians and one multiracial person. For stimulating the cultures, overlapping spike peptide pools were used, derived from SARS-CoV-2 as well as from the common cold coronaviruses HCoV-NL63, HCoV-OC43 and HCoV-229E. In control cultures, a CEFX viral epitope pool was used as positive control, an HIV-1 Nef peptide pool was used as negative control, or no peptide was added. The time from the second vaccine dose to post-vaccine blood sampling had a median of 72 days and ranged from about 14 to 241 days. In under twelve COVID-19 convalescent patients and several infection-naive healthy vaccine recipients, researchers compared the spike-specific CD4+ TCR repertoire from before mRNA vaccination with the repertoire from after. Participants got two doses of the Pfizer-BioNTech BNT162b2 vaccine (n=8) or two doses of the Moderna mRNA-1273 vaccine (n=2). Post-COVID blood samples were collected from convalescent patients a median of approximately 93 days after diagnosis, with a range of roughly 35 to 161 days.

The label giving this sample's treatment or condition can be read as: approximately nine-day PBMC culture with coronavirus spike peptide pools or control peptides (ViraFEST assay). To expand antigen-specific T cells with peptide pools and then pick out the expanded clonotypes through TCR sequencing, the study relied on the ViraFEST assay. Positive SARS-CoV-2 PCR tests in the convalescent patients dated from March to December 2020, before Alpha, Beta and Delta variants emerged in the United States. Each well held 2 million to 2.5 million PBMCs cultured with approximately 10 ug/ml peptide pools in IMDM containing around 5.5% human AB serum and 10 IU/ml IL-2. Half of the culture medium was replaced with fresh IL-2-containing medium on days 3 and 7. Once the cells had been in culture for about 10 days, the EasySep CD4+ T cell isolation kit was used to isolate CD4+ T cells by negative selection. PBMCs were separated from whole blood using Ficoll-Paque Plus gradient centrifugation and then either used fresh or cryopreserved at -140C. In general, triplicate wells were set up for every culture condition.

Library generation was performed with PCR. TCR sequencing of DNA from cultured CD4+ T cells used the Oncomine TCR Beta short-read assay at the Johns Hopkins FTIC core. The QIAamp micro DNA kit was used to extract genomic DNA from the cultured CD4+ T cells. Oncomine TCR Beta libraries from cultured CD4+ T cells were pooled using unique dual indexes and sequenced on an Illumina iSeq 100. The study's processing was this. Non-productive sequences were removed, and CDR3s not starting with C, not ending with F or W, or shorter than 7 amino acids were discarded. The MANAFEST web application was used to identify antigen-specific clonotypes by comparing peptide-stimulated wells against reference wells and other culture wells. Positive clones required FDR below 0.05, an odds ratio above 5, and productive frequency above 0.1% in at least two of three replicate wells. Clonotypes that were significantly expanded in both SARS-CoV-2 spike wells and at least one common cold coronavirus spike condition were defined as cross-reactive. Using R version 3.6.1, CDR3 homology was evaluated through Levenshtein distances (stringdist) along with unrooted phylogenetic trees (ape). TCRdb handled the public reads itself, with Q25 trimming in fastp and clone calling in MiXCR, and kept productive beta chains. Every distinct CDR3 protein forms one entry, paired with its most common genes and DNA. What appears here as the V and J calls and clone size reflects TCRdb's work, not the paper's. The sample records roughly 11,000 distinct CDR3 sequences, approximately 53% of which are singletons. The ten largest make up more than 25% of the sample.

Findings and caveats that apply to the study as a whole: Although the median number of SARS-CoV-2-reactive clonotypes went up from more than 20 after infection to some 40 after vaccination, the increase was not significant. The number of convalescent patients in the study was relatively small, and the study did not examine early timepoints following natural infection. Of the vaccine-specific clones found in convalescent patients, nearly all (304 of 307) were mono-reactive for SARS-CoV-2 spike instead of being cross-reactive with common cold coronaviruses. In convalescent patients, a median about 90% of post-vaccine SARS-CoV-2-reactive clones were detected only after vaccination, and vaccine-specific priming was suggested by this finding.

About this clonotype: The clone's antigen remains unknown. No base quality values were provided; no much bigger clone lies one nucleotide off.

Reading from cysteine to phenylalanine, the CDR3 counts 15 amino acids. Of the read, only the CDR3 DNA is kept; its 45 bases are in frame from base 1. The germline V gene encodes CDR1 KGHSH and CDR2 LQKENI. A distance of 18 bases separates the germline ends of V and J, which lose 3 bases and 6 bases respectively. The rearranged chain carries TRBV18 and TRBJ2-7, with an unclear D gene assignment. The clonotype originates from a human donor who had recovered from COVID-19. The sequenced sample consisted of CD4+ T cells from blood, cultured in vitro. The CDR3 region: CASSPASKGPIEQYF. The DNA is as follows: TGTGCCAGCTCACCGGCTTCAAAGGGCCCGATCGAGCAGTACTTC.